The clone carrying this T cell receptor (beta chain) was seen a handful of times. Antigen: not known. This record comes from a study of cytomegalovirus exposure and HLA in healthy donors. General observations from the study: Presence/absence analysis assumed near-uniform sequencing depth across donors. Investigators reported more than 150 TCR beta chains as tied to cytomegalovirus.

PCR primers comprised 60 Vbeta and 13 Jbeta primers. Using immunoSEQ multiplex PCR, the repertoire was profiled, and TCRdb retains in-frame clones only, with some absent. This sample carries 140,000 to 150,000 clones, around three quarters of them seen once, and the ten largest clones take about 3%. Trimming pared 6 bases from V and 6 bases from J, leaving 18 bases between. The germline gives CDR1 KGHSH, CDR2 LQKENI. There are 14 residues in the CDR3. Unrecorded immune exposures were likely, despite nominal health at sampling. The sequenced sample consisted of PBMCs. The sequence was collected from a middle-aged man in good health and CMV-seropositive. The V gene is TRBV18, the J gene TRBJ2-7; D unresolved. This chain's CDR3 is CASSAAASLVEQYF. The CDR3 DNA follows: TGTGCCAGCTCGGCCGCGGCCTCTCTTGTCGAGCAGTACTTC.